A single sample gave rise to the 12 T cell receptor beta chains below, sequenced in a study of cytomegalovirus exposure and HLA in healthy donors. Both 60 Vbeta primers and 13 Jbeta primers went into the PCR. Sequenced by immunoSEQ multiplex PCR; TCRdb stores in-frame clones only, minus some. Here the sample spans some 130,000 clones, roughly 72% being singletons. The sequenced material came from PBMCs. Every receptor here comes from a male donor in good health and CMV-seronegative.

This clone was counted between two and nine times. The chain combines TRBV5-4 with TRBJ1-3; D unclear. The V end lost 4 bases, the J end lost 0 bases, and 8 bases lay between the germline ends. The germline gives CDR1 SGHNT, CDR2 YYREEE (reference sequence). This CDR3 has 14 residues. CDR3 coding DNA: TGTGCCAGCAGCCGTGAGAACTCTGGAAACACCATATATTTT. It encodes CASSRENSGNTIYF.

The J gene is TRBJ1-6, the V gene TRBV6-6; D call uncertain. V was clipped by 6 bases and J by 3 bases, with 12 bases between them. The germline V gene encodes CDR1 MNHNY and CDR2 SVGAGI (reference sequence). This CDR3 is built from 15 residues. DNA of the CDR3: TGTGCCAGCAGACCGGGTCAGAACTATAATTCACCCCTCCACTTT. This sequence encodes CASRPGQNYNSPLHF.

This chain links TRBV29-1 with TRBJ2-1; the D is unclear. The CDR3 loop spans 12 amino acids. The V gene's germline CDR1 is SQVTM and CDR2 ANQGSEA. Trimming cost V 6 bases and J 10 bases, with 16 bases left between them. The CDR3 region is CSVRPLSGEQFF. The DNA for the CDR3 is TGCAGCGTCCGACCATTGTCCGGGGAGCAGTTCTTC.

The genes are TRBV6-1 and TRBJ1-1, with D hard to call. Germline loops: CDR1 MNHNS, CDR2 SASEGT. The CDR3 extends over 13 amino acids. V was cut by 7 bases and J by 1 base, with 10 bases left in between. The CDR3 region has the DNA TGTGCCAGCACGAGCAAACCGAACACTGAAGCTTTCTTT. This gives the protein CASTSKPNTEAFF.

The genes are TRBV19 and TRBJ1-1; 7 positions match TRBD1. CDR3 length: 14 amino acids. The trim removed 2 bases at V and 6 bases at J, leaving 6 bases unmatched. Looked up from germline, CDR1 is LNHDA and CDR2 is SQIVND (reference sequence). The DNA of the CDR3 is TGTGCCAGTAGTATAAAAGGGGGCGTCGCTGAAGCTTTCTTT. Protein: CASSIKGGVAEAFF.

This clone was detected only a few times. Its ends do not fully match the called genes, so a read error is possible. The V call is TRBV7-9, the J call TRBJ1-2; D ambiguous. Looked up from germline, CDR1 is SEHNR and CDR2 is FQNEAQ (reference sequence). The CDR3 sequence is 11 residues long. In nucleotides, the CDR3 is TGTTCCAGCAGCTCCGGAGATGGCTACACCTTC. It specifies CSSSSGDGYTF.

This clone was seen a single time. V and J are TRBV15 and TRBJ2-2; tentative D call: TRBD1 (6 bases). V lost 3 bases to trimming and J lost 1 base, with 6 bases between them. Germline loops: CDR1 LNHNV, CDR2 YYDKDF (reference sequence). The CDR3 sequence is 14 residues long. CDR3 nucleotide sequence: TGTGCCACCAGCAGCAGGGGGAACACCGGGGAGCTGTTTTTT. Translating it yields CATSSRGNTGELFF.

This clone is a singleton in its sample. The chain employs TRBV30 and TRBJ1-1, with a possible D match to TRBD1 (6 bases). This CDR3 has 13 amino acids. V was cut by 0 bases and J by 4 bases, with 9 bases left in between. Germline CDR1 is GTSNPN and CDR2 is SVGIG (reference sequence). Here the CDR3 reads CAWSVRGGTEAFF. The CDR3 region has the DNA TGTGCCTGGAGTGTTCGAGGGGGCACTGAAGCTTTCTTT.

The chain links TRBV7-2 to TRBJ1-3; TRBD1 matches at 7 bases. From germline, CDR1 is SGHTA and CDR2 FQGNSA. V shed 8 bases and J 4 bases; nucleotides not matched to a gene: 11. The length of the CDR3 is 15 residues. CDR3 nucleotides: TGTGCCAGCGGAAGGGGGCGCAGTCCAGGAAACACCATATATTTT. Translation: CASGRGRSPGNTIYF.

This chain joins TRBV7-8 and TRBJ2-2, with D possibly being TRBD1 (9 bases). Trimming left V 7 bases short and J 0 bases short, with 30 bases between. This CDR3 spans 21 amino acids. The germline gives CDR1 SGHVS, CDR2 FQNEAQ. CDR3: CASKNHRGLSGSLANTGELFF. The CDR3 nucleotides are TGTGCCAGCAAAAATCACAGGGGGCTGAGCGGGAGTCTAGCGAACACCGGGGAGCTGTTTTTT.

The rearrangement uses TRBV28 and TRBJ2-4; 8 nucleotides agree with TRBD1. CDR3 length: 15 residues. From germline, CDR1 is MDHEN and CDR2 SYDVKM. The V segment lost 2 bases and the J segment 6 bases; nucleotides outside the gene matches: 6. In DNA, the CDR3 is TGTGCCAGCAGTTTACCCAGGGGGCTGGGAAACATTCAGTACTTC. Residues: CASSLPRGLGNIQYF.

The V gene is TRBV5-6, the J gene TRBJ2-7, with 9 bases identical to TRBD1. The V gene's germline CDR1 is SGHDT and CDR2 YYEEEE. Trimming took 3 bases from V and 6 from J; bases not matched to a gene: 7. The CDR3 has 14 residues. CDR3 nucleotide sequence: TGTGCCAGCAGCTACGGGACAGGGCTCTTCGAGCAGTACTTC. This translates into CASSYGTGLFEQYF.